One sample yielded the 13 T cell receptor beta chains listed below, sequenced in a study of blood T cell repertoires in COVID-19. This table comes from immunoSEQ multiplex PCR, and its TCRdb copy is limited to in-frame clones, with some not included. The sample consists of about 69,000 clones, 84% of them appearing once. Material: peripheral blood. Receptors were obtained from a middle-aged man with COVID-19, enrolled during active disease.

The chain couples TRBV5-1 to TRBJ2-1; tentative D call: TRBD2 (5 bases). With 0 bases removed from V and 12 bases from J, the gap between germline ends came to 22 bases. The CDR3 runs to 16 residues. Germline V gene data show CDR1 as SGHRS and CDR2 as YFSETQ. The DNA of the CDR3 is TGCGCCAGCAGCTTGGCTTCCGGACTCCCCCTTCCGGGGCAGTTCTTC. Its translation is CASSLASGLPLPGQFF.

The V and J genes are TRBV7-9 and TRBJ2-1; D may be TRBD2 (7 bases). Germline-derived CDR1 and CDR2 are SEHNR and FQNEAQ (reference sequence). The CDR3 spans 16 residues. The V and J ends lost 3 bases and 3 bases respectively, with 15 bases between them. CDR3 DNA sequence: TGTGCCAGCAGCTTCGCGCGGGGGCAGATCTACAATGAGCAGTTCTTC. It yields the protein CASSFARGQIYNEQFF.

The rearrangement links TRBV24-1 to TRBJ2-1; TRBD2 aligns across 8 bases. The CDR3 extends over 15 amino acids. With V trimmed by 9 bases and J by 2 bases, 8 bases remained unmatched. The V gene's germline CDR1 is KGHDR and CDR2 SFDVKD. CDR3 region: CATSTGRGAYNEQFF. The CDR3 DNA sequence: TGTGCCACCTCGACTGGGCGGGGGGCCTACAATGAGCAGTTCTTC.

The chain couples TRBV4-1 to TRBJ1-4; 7 bases fit TRBD1. Losses at the gene ends were 0 bases for V and 5 bases for J; bases not matched to a gene: 3. CDR1 and CDR2 from the germline V gene are MGHRA and YSYEKL. This CDR3 is built from 15 residues. The CDR3 nucleotides read TGCGCCAGCAGCCAAGAACAGGGACAGAATGAAAAACTGTTTTTT. Translating it yields CASSQEQGQNEKLFF.

This chain uses TRBV2 with TRBJ1-3; maybe TRBD1 (5 bases). Germline V CDR1 and CDR2: SNHLY, FYNNEI. V was shortened by 5 bases and J by 2 bases, with 7 bases between the two germline ends. The CDR3 covers 13 residues. CDR3 coding DNA: TGTGCCAGCAGTCGACAGACTGGAAACACCATATATTTT. This sequence encodes CASSRQTGNTIYF. The full variable domain, completed using reference TRBV2 and TRBJ1-3, is EPEVTQTPSHQVTQMGQEVILRCVPISNHLYFYWYRQILGQKVEFLVSFYNNEISEKSEIFDDQFSVERPDGSNFTLKIRSTKLEDSAMYFCASSRQTGNTIYFGEGSWLTVV.

This chain uses TRBV6-4 with TRBJ1-1; D ambiguous. V lost 8 bases and J lost 0, with 10 bases in between. Germline values: CDR1 MRHNA, CDR2 SNTAGT. This CDR3 comprises 13 residues. The DNA for the CDR3 is TGTGCCAGCTCGGAGGGTCTGAACACTGAAGCTTTCTTT. This gives the protein CASSEGLNTEAFF.

The rearrangement uses TRBV19 and TRBJ2-3; 8 bases are shared with TRBD1. The J segment lost 4 bases and the V segment lost 4 bases, leaving 4 bases of the junction unmatched. CDR1 is LNHDA, CDR2 SQIVND, per germline (reference sequence). The CDR3 is 14 residues long. In DNA, the CDR3 is TGTGCCAGTAGTACTATACAGGGGGCAGATACGCAGTATTTT. This sequence encodes CASSTIQGADTQYF.

The chain joins TRBV7-2 to TRBJ2-3; D is perhaps TRBD2 (6 bases). V lost 5 bases to trimming and J lost 2 bases, with 11 bases between them. Germline-derived CDR1 and CDR2 are SGHTA and FQGNSA. This CDR3 has 14 amino acids. The CDR3 region has the DNA TGTGCCAGCAGCGCGGGGCCGAACACAGATACGCAGTATTTT. Translating gives CASSAGPNTDTQYF.

The genes are TRBV30 and TRBJ1-5; 9 bases fit TRBD1. CDR3 length: 16 amino acids. Germline lookup yields CDR1 GTSNPN and CDR2 SVGIG (reference sequence). With V trimmed by 1 base and J by 6 bases, 10 bases remained unmatched. CDR3 coding DNA: TGTGCCTGGAGTGCGACTCGGACAGGGGAACGTCAGCCCCAGCATTTT. Protein sequence: CAWSATRTGERQPQHF. The variable domain in full, with the rest retrieved from reference TRBV30 and TRBJ1-5, is SQTIHQWPATLVQPVGSPLSLECTVEGTSNPNLYWYRQAAGRGLQLLFYSVGIGQISSEVPQNLSASRPQDRQFILSSKKLLLSDSGFYLCAWSATRTGERQPQHFGDGTRLSIL.

The chain's CDR3 is CSVVRDIEYNEQFF. In nucleotides, the CDR3 is TGCAGCGTCGTCCGGGACATCGAGTACAATGAGCAGTTCTTC. The chain joins TRBV29-1 to TRBJ2-1; maybe TRBD1 (6 bases). The germline CDR1 and CDR2 sequences are SQVTM and ANQGSEA. This CDR3 is 14 amino acids long. Trimming cost V 6 bases and J 4 bases, with 16 bases left between them.

The CDR3 DNA is TGTGCCAGCAGCCCGCCCTCGGACAGGGGGCGAAGGGGCTACACCTTC. Its translation: CASSPPSDRGRRGYTF. This chain links TRBV7-9 with TRBJ1-2; 11 bases are shared with TRBD1. Unmatched junction bases numbered 13, after V lost 5 bases and J lost 8 bases. This CDR3 is 16 amino acids long. Germline lookup yields CDR1 SEHNR and CDR2 FQNEAQ (reference sequence).

V gene TRBV5-4 combines with J gene TRBJ2-7; D gene uncertain. This CDR3 comprises 16 residues. V was clipped by 4 bases and J by 0 bases, with 17 bases between them. Looked up from germline, CDR1 is SGHNT and CDR2 is YYREEE (reference sequence). CDR3 region: CASSLGSSRNSYEQYF. The CDR3 nucleotides read TGTGCCAGCAGCCTCGGGTCGTCGAGGAACTCCTACGAGCAGTACTTC.

The rearrangement links TRBV5-1 to TRBJ2-7; D may be TRBD1 (5 bases). Germline V CDR1 and CDR2: SGHRS, YFSETQ. V was clipped by 0 bases and J by 2 bases, with 12 bases between them. This CDR3 has 15 amino acids. CDR3 sequence (DNA): TGCGCCAGCAGCTTGGGCCGGACAAACCCCTACGAGCAGTACTTC. Translating gives CASSLGRTNPYEQYF.